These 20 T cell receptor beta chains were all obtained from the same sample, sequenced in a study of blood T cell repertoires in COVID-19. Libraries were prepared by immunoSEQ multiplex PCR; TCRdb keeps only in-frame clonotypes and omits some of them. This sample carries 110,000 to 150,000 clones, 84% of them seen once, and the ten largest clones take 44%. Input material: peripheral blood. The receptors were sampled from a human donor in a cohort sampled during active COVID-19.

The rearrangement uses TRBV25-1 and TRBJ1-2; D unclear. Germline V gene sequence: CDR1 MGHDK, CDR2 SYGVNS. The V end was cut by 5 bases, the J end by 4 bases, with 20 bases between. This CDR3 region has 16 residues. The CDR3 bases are TGTGCCAGCAGTCCGTTCGCGAGGGATGCGTCCTATGGCTACACCTTC. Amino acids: CASSPFARDASYGYTF.

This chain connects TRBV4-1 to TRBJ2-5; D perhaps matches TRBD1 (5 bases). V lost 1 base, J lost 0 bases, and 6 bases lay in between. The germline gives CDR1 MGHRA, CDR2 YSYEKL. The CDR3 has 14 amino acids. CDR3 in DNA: TGCGCCAGCAGCCAAGGGGGCCACCAAGAGACCCAGTACTTC. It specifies CASSQGGHQETQYF.

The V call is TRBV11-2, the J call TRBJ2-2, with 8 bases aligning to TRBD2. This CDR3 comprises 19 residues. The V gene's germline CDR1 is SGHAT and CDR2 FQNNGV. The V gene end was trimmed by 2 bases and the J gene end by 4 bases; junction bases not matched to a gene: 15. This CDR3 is CASSLPAGVVKRGTGELFF. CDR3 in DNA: TGTGCCAGCAGCTTACCAGCGGGGGTCGTAAAACGGGGCACCGGGGAGCTGTTTTTT.

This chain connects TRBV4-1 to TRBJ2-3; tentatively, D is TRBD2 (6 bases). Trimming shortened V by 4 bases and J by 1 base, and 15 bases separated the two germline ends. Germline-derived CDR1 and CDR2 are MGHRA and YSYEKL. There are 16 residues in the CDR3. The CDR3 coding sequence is TGCGCCAGCAGCCCCCAGGGACTGAGGGGCACAGATACGCAGTATTTT. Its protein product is CASSPQGLRGTDTQYF.

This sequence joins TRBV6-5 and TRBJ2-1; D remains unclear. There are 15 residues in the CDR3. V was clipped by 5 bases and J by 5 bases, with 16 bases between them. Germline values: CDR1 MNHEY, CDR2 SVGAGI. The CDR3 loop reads CASSPYYASDNEQFF. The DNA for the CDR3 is TGTGCCAGCAGTCCATACTATGCGAGCGACAATGAGCAGTTCTTC.

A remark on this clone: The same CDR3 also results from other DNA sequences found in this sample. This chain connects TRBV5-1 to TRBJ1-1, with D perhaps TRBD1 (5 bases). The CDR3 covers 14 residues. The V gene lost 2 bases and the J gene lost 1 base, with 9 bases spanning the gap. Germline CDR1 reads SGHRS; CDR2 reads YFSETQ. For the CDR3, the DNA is TGCGCCAGCAGCTTCGGGGGGAGGAACACTGAAGCTTTCTTT. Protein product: CASSFGGRNTEAFF. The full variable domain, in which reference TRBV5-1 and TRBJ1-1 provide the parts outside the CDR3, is KAGVTQTPRYLIKTRGQQVTLSCSPISGHRSVSWYQQTPGQGLQFLFEYFSETQRNKGNFPGRFSGRQFSNSRSEMNVSTLELGDSALYLCASSFGGRNTEAFFGQGTRLTVV.

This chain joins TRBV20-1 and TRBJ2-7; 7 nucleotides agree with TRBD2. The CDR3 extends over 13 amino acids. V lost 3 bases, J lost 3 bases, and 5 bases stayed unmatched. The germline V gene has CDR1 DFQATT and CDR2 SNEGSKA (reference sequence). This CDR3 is CSASGLGNYEQYF. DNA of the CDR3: TGCAGTGCTAGTGGACTAGGTAACTACGAGCAGTACTTC.

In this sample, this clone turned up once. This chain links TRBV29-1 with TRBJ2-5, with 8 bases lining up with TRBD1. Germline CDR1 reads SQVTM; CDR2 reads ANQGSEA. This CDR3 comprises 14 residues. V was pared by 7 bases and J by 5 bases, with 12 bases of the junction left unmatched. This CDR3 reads CSASPTGVVETQYF. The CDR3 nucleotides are TGCAGCGCTTCTCCGACAGGGGTCGTGGAGACCCAGTACTTC. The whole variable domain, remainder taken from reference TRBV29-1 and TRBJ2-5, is SAVISQKPSRDICQRGTSLTIQCQVDSQVTMMFWYRQQPGQSLTLIATANQGSEATYESGFVIDKFPISRPNLTFSTLTVSNMSPEDSSIYLCSASPTGVVETQYFGPGTRLLVL.

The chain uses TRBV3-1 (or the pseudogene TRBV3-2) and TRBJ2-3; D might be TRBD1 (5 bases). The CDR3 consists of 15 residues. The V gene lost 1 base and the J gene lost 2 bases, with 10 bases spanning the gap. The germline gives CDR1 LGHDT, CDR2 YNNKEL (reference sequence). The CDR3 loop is CASSQATVPTDTQYF. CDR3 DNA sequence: TGTGCCAGCAGCCAAGCGACAGTACCCACAGATACGCAGTATTTT.

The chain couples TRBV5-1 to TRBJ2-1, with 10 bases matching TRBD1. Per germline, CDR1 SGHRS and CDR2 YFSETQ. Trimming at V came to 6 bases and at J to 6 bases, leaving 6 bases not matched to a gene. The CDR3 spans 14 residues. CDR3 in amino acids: CASTWTGGSNEQFF. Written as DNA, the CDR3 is TGCGCCAGCACCTGGACAGGGGGAAGCAATGAGCAGTTCTTC.

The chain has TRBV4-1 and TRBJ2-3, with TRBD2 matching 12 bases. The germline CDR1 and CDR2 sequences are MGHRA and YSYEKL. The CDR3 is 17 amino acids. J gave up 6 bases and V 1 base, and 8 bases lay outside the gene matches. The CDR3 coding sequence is TGCGCCAGCAGCCAAGGAGGGAGGCTAGCGGGAGGGGATACGCAGTATTTT. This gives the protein CASSQGGRLAGGDTQYF.

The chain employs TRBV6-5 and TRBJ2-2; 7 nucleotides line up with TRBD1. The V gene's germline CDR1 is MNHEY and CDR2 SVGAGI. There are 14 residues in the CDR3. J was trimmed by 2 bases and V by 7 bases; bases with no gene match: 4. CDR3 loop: CASNRDRNTGELFF. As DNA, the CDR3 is TGTGCCAGCAACCGGGACAGAAACACCGGGGAGCTGTTTTTT.

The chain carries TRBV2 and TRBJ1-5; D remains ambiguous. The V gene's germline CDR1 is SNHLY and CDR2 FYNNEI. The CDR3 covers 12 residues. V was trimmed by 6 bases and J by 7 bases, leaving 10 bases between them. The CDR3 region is CASREPGQPQHF. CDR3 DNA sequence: TGTGCCAGCAGGGAGCCGGGACAGCCCCAGCATTTT.

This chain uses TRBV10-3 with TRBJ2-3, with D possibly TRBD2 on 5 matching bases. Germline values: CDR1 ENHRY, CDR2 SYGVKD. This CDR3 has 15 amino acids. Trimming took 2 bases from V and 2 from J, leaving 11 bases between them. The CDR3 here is CAISEGGLDTDTQYF. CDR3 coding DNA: TGTGCCATCAGTGAGGGAGGTCTCGACACAGATACGCAGTATTTT.

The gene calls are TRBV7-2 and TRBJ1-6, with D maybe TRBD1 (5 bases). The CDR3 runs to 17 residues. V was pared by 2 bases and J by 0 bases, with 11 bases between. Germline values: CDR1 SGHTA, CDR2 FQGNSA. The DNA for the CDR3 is TGTGCCAGCAGCTTACCAGGGCTAAGCTCCTATAATTCACCCCTCCACTTT. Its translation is CASSLPGLSSYNSPLHF. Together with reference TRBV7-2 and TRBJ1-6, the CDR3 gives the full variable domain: GAGVSQSPSNKVTEKGKDVELRCDPISGHTALYWYRQSLGQGLEFLIYFQGNSAPDKSGLPSDRFSAERTGGSVSTLTIQRTQQEDSAVYLCASSLPGLSSYNSPLHFGNGTRLTVT.

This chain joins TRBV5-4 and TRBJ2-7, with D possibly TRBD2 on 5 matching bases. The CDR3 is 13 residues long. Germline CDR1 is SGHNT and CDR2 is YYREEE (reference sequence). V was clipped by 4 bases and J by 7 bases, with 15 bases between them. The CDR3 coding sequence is TGTGCCAGCAGCCCCGGAGGCCTTCTGGAGCAGTACTTC. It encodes CASSPGGLLEQYF.

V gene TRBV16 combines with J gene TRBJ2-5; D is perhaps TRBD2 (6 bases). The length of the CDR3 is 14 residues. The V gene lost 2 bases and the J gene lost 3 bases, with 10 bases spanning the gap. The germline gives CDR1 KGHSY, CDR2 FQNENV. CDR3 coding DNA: TGTGCCAGCAGCCAACGCGGAGGGGAAGAGACCCAGTACTTC. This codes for CASSQRGGEETQYF.

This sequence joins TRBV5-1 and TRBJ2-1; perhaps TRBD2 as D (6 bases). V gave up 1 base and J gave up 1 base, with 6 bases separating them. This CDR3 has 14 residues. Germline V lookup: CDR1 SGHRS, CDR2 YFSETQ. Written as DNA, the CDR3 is TGCGCCAGCAGCTTGAGCGGGTCCTACAATGAGCAGTTCTTC. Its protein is CASSLSGSYNEQFF.

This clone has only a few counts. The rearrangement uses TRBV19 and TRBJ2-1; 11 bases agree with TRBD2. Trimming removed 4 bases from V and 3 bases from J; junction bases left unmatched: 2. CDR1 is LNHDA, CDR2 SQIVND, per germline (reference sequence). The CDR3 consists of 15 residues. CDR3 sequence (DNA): TGTGCCAGTAGTACTACTAGCGGGAGCTACAATGAGCAGTTCTTC. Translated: CASSTTSGSYNEQFF.

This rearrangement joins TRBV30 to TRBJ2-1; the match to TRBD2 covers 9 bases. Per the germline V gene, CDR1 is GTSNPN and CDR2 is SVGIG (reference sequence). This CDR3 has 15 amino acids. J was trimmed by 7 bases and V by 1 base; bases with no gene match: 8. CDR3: CAWSEGGRAWNEQFF. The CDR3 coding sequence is TGTGCCTGGAGTGAGGGCGGGAGGGCTTGGAATGAGCAGTTCTTC.